The clone carrying this T cell receptor beta chain has a handful of counts. Trimming cost V 3 bases and J 4 bases, with 12 bases left between them. In germline, CDR1 is SGHNT, CDR2 YYREEE (reference sequence). The CDR3 consists of 14 residues. PCR primers comprised 60 Vbeta and 13 Jbeta primers. Assay used: immunoSEQ multiplex PCR; TCRdb lists only in-frame clones, some missing. The sample has 150,000 to 200,000 clones; roughly four fifths are singletons. This sample was taken from a study of cytomegalovirus exposure and HLA in healthy donors. The chain is built from TRBV5-4 and TRBJ2-3, with a tentative D call TRBD2 (7 bases). The source of this sequence is a man between 18 and 35 years old in good health and CMV-seronegative. The sample was PBMCs. CDR3 loop: CASSSTGGPDTQYF. For the CDR3, the DNA is TGTGCCAGCAGCTCGACGGGGGGCCCAGATACGCAGTATTTT. The full variable domain, its missing parts supplied by reference TRBV5-4 and TRBJ2-3, is ETGVTQSPTHLIKTRGQQVTLRCSSQSGHNTVSWYQQALGQGPQFIFQYYREEENGRGNFPPRFSGLQFPNYSSELNVNALELDDSALYLCASSSTGGPDTQYFGPGTRLTVL.